Listed below are T cell receptor beta chains from one sample, sequenced in a study of T cells after yellow fever vaccination. TCRdb re-derived calls from the 5' RACE reads in MiXCR, one entry per CDR3 protein. Of 230,000 or so distinct CDR3 sequences listed, roughly 3.5% are singletons. Sequencing used PBMCs, obtained 15 days after the yellow fever booster vaccination. These receptors all stem from a man aged 18 to 29 who received the YFV17D yellow fever vaccine. The CDR3 runs from the conserved cysteine through the conserved F or W. A D gene is named only where the DNA matches it firmly. Clone size is not always given. Where it is, it says once, few, many or a class for expanded clones.

D gene: NA
V gene: TRBV9
J gene: TRBJ2-3
clone size: many
CDR3 protein: CASSVTRWVDTQYF
CDR3 DNA: TGTGCCAGCAGCGTCACGAGATGGGTAGATACGCAGTATTTT

D gene: TRBD1
V gene: TRBV5-8
J gene: TRBJ2-3
clone size: NA
CDR3 protein: CASSDRGHTDTQYF
CDR3 DNA: TGTGCCAGCAGCGACAGGGGTCACACAGATACGCAGTATTTT

D gene: TRBD2
V gene: TRBV7-2
J gene: TRBJ2-1
clone size: many
CDR3 protein: CASSNRLAGAYYNEQFF
CDR3 DNA: TGTGCCAGCAGCAACCGACTAGCGGGGGCCTACTACAATGAGCAGTTCTTC

D gene: NA
V gene: TRBV12-3/TRBV12-4
J gene: TRBJ2-2
clone size: many
CDR3 protein: CASSSGTSNTGELFF
CDR3 DNA: TGTGCCAGCAGTTCCGGGACATCGAACACCGGGGAGCTGTTTTTT

D gene: NA
V gene: TRBV6-2/TRBV6-3
J gene: TRBJ2-1
clone size: many
CDR3 protein: CASSGLLHNEQFF
CDR3 DNA: TGTGCCAGCTCGGGACTCCTCCACAATGAGCAGTTCTTC

D gene: NA
V gene: TRBV4-1
J gene: TRBJ2-7
clone size: many
CDR3 protein: CASSYEQYF
CDR3 DNA: TGCGCCAGCAGCTACGAGCAGTACTTC

D gene: NA
V gene: TRBV7-2
J gene: TRBJ1-5
clone size: many
CDR3 protein: CASSLDGRMNQPQHF
CDR3 DNA: TGTGCCAGCAGCTTAGACGGGAGGATGAATCAGCCCCAGCATTTT

D gene: NA
V gene: TRBV7-2
J gene: TRBJ2-7
clone size: many
CDR3 protein: CASSSHYEQYF
CDR3 DNA: TGTGCCAGCAGCTCTCACTACGAGCAGTACTTC

D gene: NA
V gene: TRBV12-3/TRBV12-4
J gene: TRBJ2-3
clone size: many
CDR3 protein: CASSLLEISTQYF
CDR3 DNA: TGTGCCAGCAGTTTATTAGAGATAAGTACGCAGTATTTT

D gene: TRBD2
V gene: TRBV11-2
J gene: TRBJ2-7
clone size: many
CDR3 protein: CASSFAGGYPNEQYF
CDR3 DNA: TGTGCCAGCAGCTTTGCCGGGGGGTACCCCAACGAGCAGTACTTC

D gene: TRBD2
V gene: TRBV20-1
J gene: TRBJ2-5
clone size: many
CDR3 protein: CSARAPTSSETQYF
CDR3 DNA: TGCAGTGCTAGAGCACCGACTAGCTCCGAGACCCAGTACTTC

D gene: TRBD2
V gene: TRBV5-1
J gene: TRBJ2-1
clone size: many
CDR3 protein: CASLKVAGLHNEQFF
CDR3 DNA: TGCGCCAGCCTTAAAGTAGCGGGGCTACACAATGAGCAGTTCTTC

D gene: NA
V gene: TRBV4-1
J gene: TRBJ1-6
clone size: many
CDR3 protein: CASSPPGSSYNSPLHF
CDR3 DNA: TGCGCCAGCAGCCCCCCGGGGAGCTCCTATAATTCACCCCTCCACTTT

D gene: NA
V gene: TRBV9
J gene: TRBJ2-3
clone size: many
CDR3 protein: CASSNRDTQYF
CDR3 DNA: TGTGCCAGCAGCAACAGAGATACGCAGTATTTT

D gene: NA
V gene: TRBV4-1
J gene: TRBJ1-1
clone size: many
CDR3 protein: CASSQVNMNTEAFF
CDR3 DNA: TGCGCCAGCAGCCAAGTGAACATGAACACTGAAGCTTTCTTT

D gene: NA
V gene: TRBV4-2
J gene: TRBJ2-3
clone size: few
CDR3 protein: CASSQDGGPTDTQYF
CDR3 DNA: TGTGCCAGCAGCCAAGATGGGGGGCCCACAGATACGCAGTATTTT

D gene: NA
V gene: TRBV6-5
J gene: TRBJ1-6
clone size: many
CDR3 protein: CASTASRGLGSPLHF
CDR3 DNA: TGTGCCAGCACCGCTAGTCGGGGGCTCGGTTCACCCCTCCACTTT

D gene: NA
V gene: TRBV20-1
J gene: TRBJ1-4
clone size: many
CDR3 protein: CSASAGGYATNEKLFF
CDR3 DNA: TGCAGTGCCAGCGCGGGGGGATATGCAACTAATGAAAAACTGTTTTTT